Below, 32 T cell receptor beta chains from the same sample are listed, as sequenced in a study of blood T cell repertoires in COVID-19. Repertoires were generated with immunoSEQ multiplex PCR, while TCRdb's copy carries only in-frame clones and drops some. This sample has 30,000 to 40,000 clones, with around 90% found just once. Source material: peripheral blood. The receptors derive from a human donor in a cohort sampled during active COVID-19.

The chain couples TRBV6-5 to TRBJ1-2; weak D call: TRBD1 (6 bases). The CDR3 runs 11 residues. With 5 bases removed from V and 5 bases from J, the gap between germline ends came to 6 bases. The germline V gene encodes CDR1 MNHEY and CDR2 SVGAGI. The CDR3 is CASSTGYGYTF. The DNA for the CDR3 is TGTGCCAGCAGTACAGGGTATGGCTACACCTTC.

The chain links TRBV7-9 to TRBJ1-3; D is uncertain. Germline-derived CDR1 and CDR2 are SEHNR and FQNEAQ (reference sequence). The CDR3 has 17 amino acids. V was clipped by 3 bases and J by 0 bases, with 15 bases between them. The CDR3 loop reads CASSFTSQVRSGNTIYF. The CDR3 DNA is TGTGCCAGCAGCTTTACGTCCCAGGTTCGCTCTGGAAACACCATATATTTT.

There are a few counts of this clone. The rearrangement uses TRBV11-3 and TRBJ2-2; TRBD1 is a possible D gene (5 bases). Germline V gene lookup returns CDR1 SGHNT and CDR2 YENEEA. The CDR3 is 18 amino acids. V gave up 0 bases and J gave up 0 bases, with 14 bases separating them. Here the CDR3 DNA reads TGTGCCAGCAGCTTAGATTGGGCAGGGCTCGCGAACACCGGGGAGCTGTTTTTT. Translation gives CASSLDWAGLANTGELFF.

This chain connects TRBV6-1 to TRBJ1-4; the D gene is possibly TRBD1 (5 bases). The length of the CDR3 is 14 residues. Trimming left V 1 base short and J 6 bases short, with 9 bases between. Germline V gives CDR1 MNHNS, CDR2 SASEGT. The CDR3 nucleotides read TGTGCCAGCAGTGAAGGTCAGGGTTATGAAAAACTGTTTTTT. Protein product: CASSEGQGYEKLFF.

About this clone: Sequence at one end of the junction differs from germline and may be a read error. V usage is TRBV2 and J usage is TRBJ1-2, with 7 nucleotides matching TRBD1. Germline CDR1 reads SNHLY; CDR2 reads FYNNEI. The CDR3 loop spans 14 amino acids. The CDR3 sequence: CASSALGQPYLAIF. The CDR3 DNA reads TGTGCCAGCAGCGCCTTGGGACAGCCATACCTAGCAATCTTC.

This clone came up once. This sequence joins TRBV7-2 and TRBJ2-2, with 9 bases fitting TRBD1. The trim removed 4 bases at V and 2 bases at J, leaving 2 bases unmatched. CDR1 and CDR2 from the germline V gene are SGHTA and FQGNSA. The CDR3 is made up of 15 amino acids. Written as DNA, the CDR3 is TGTGCCAGCAGCTCAACAGGGGGCAACACCGGGGAGCTGTTTTTT. This encodes CASSSTGGNTGELFF.

This rearrangement joins TRBV2 to TRBJ2-6, with D possibly being TRBD1 (5 bases). In germline, CDR1 is SNHLY, CDR2 FYNNEI. This CDR3 is 13 amino acids long. V lost 11 bases and J 1 base, leaving 9 bases between the germline ends. The DNA of the CDR3 is TGTGCCGGTAGGGGTTCTGGGGCCAACGTCCTGACTTTC. Its translation is CAGRGSGANVLTF.

The chain employs TRBV20-1 and TRBJ1-2; the D gene is possibly TRBD1 (6 bases). The germline gives CDR1 DFQATT, CDR2 SNEGSKA (reference sequence). The CDR3 has 11 amino acids. V was shortened by 7 bases and J by 4 bases, with 10 bases between the two germline ends. CDR3 in DNA: TGCAGTGGTACAGGGAGCTATGGCTACACCTTC. This sequence encodes CSGTGSYGYTF.

The chain joins TRBV5-1 to TRBJ1-4; D gene ambiguous. The CDR3 consists of 15 residues. The ends were cut back, 0 bases at V and 6 bases at J, with 12 bases in the middle. Germline V gene lookup returns CDR1 SGHRS and CDR2 YFSETQ. DNA for the CDR3: TGCGCCAGCAGCTTGGCCGGGGTGGAAGATGAAAAACTGTTTTTT. It yields the protein CASSLAGVEDEKLFF.

The chain has TRBV18 and TRBJ1-2, with D unresolved. The germline CDR1 and CDR2 sequences are KGHSH and LQKENI. This CDR3 is 13 amino acids long. Trimming cost V 1 base and J 6 bases, with 9 bases left between them. The CDR3 sequence: CASSPLTGNGYTF. CDR3 coding DNA: TGTGCCAGCTCACCACTAACGGGGAATGGCTACACCTTC.

The chain couples TRBV5-6 to TRBJ1-3; TRBD1 aligns across 7 bases. The CDR3 totals 16 residues. The trim removed 4 bases at V and 0 bases at J, leaving 7 bases unmatched. Per the germline V gene, CDR1 is SGHDT and CDR2 is YYEEEE. CDR3 sequence reads: CASSQVGQISGNTIYF. The CDR3 DNA reads as TGTGCCAGCAGCCAGGTGGGACAGATCTCTGGAAACACCATATATTTT.

The chain is built from TRBV6-2 or TRBV6-3 and TRBJ1-4, with unresolved D. This CDR3 is 15 amino acids long. CDR1 MNHEY and CDR2 SVGEGT come from the germline V gene. The V gene lost 3 bases and the J gene lost 7 bases, with 15 bases spanning the gap. The CDR3 sequence: CASSYGGPPFEKLFF. In DNA form, the CDR3 reads TGTGCCAGCAGTTATGGCGGGCCTCCGTTTGAAAAACTGTTTTTT.

This chain connects TRBV30 to TRBJ2-1; D may be TRBD2 (6 bases). The germline V gene has CDR1 GTSNPN and CDR2 SVGIG (reference sequence). V was clipped by 8 bases and J by 1 base, with 18 bases between them. The CDR3 consists of 15 residues. Written as DNA, the CDR3 is TGTGCCGGCCTACCACAGAGCGGGTCCTACAATGAGCAGTTCTTC. This sequence encodes CAGLPQSGSYNEQFF. The full variable domain, its missing parts supplied by reference TRBV30 and TRBJ2-1, is SQTIHQWPATLVQPVGSPLSLECTVEGTSNPNLYWYRQAAGRGLQLLFYSVGIGQISSEVPQNLSASRPQDRQFILSSKKLLLSDSGFYLCAGLPQSGSYNEQFFGPGTRLTVL.

This sequence joins TRBV5-1 and TRBJ2-3; 9 nucleotides align to TRBD1. The CDR3 is 15 residues long. J gave up 6 bases and V 7 bases, and 12 bases lay outside the gene matches. CDR1 and CDR2 from the germline V gene are SGHRS and YFSETQ. CDR3 protein: CASQGTGQFGDTQYF. Here the CDR3 DNA reads TGCGCCAGCCAAGGGACAGGGCAGTTCGGGGATACGCAGTATTTT. Complete variable domain (other parts from reference TRBV5-1 and TRBJ2-3): KAGVTQTPRYLIKTRGQQVTLSCSPISGHRSVSWYQQTPGQGLQFLFEYFSETQRNKGNFPGRFSGRQFSNSRSEMNVSTLELGDSALYLCASQGTGQFGDTQYFGPGTRLTVL.

The rearrangement uses TRBV12-5 and TRBJ2-1; 13 nucleotides match TRBD2. Germline CDR1 LGHNT, CDR2 FRNRAP. V lost 8 bases to trimming and J lost 4 bases; unmatched junction nucleotides: 5. The CDR3 is 15 amino acids. The CDR3 reads CASRQGLAGYNEQFF. CDR3 in DNA: TGTGCTAGTAGGCAGGGACTAGCGGGATACAATGAGCAGTTCTTC.

Remarks on this clone: The same CDR3 also results from other DNA sequences found in this sample. The V gene is TRBV18, the J gene TRBJ2-5, with no clear D. Germline V gene lookup returns CDR1 KGHSH and CDR2 LQKENI. Trimming took 2 bases from V and 2 from J, leaving 9 bases between them. The CDR3 totals 14 residues. The CDR3 here is CASSPSGQQETQYF. In DNA form, the CDR3 reads TGTGCCAGCTCACCAAGTGGGCAGCAAGAGACCCAGTACTTC.

The CDR3 reads CASRKTGGEQYV. In nucleotides, the CDR3 is TGTGCCAGCAGGAAGACCGGGGGGGAGCAGTACGTC. This rearrangement joins TRBV6-5 to TRBJ2-7; TRBD2 matches at 7 bases. Germline trimming cut 6 bases from V and 7 bases from J; bases unmatched to any gene: 6. Germline CDR1 is MNHEY and CDR2 is SVGAGI. This CDR3 has 12 residues.

The V and J genes are TRBV6-5 and TRBJ1-4; 8 nucleotides agree with TRBD1. The germline CDR1 and CDR2 sequences are MNHEY and SVGAGI. The V and J ends lost 6 bases and 8 bases, in that order; junction bases with no gene match: 5. The CDR3 has 13 amino acids. The CDR3 region is CASRQTGGEKLFF. The CDR3 nucleotides read TGTGCCAGCAGACAAACAGGGGGGGAAAAACTGTTTTTT.

The chain has TRBV15 and TRBJ2-2, with 7 bases that match TRBD2. This CDR3 is built from 17 residues. V lost 0 bases to trimming and J lost 3 bases; unmatched junction nucleotides: 7. The germline gives CDR1 LNHNV, CDR2 YYDKDF (reference sequence). Written as DNA, the CDR3 is TGTGCCACCAGCAGAGAAGAGGCGGGAGTGTACACCGGGGAGCTGTTTTTT. Protein: CATSREEAGVYTGELFF.

V gene TRBV13 combines with J gene TRBJ2-7, with a weak D call TRBD2 (5 bases). The CDR3 spans 13 residues. Trimming left V 5 bases short and J 6 bases short, with 14 bases between. Germline V CDR1 and CDR2: PRHDT, FYEKMQ (reference sequence). As DNA, the CDR3 is TGTGCCAGCAGCATACTAGGTTTTGGCGAGCAGTACGTC. It is translated as CASSILGFGEQYV.

A single count supports this clone. The chain recombines TRBV29-1 with TRBJ1-4, with D tentatively TRBD1 (6 bases). The CDR3 spans 14 residues. CDR1 SQVTM and CDR2 ANQGSEA come from the germline V gene. Trimming removed 5 bases at V and 8 bases at J, with 18 bases between. As DNA, the CDR3 is TGCAGCGTTTACACCGGGACACTTAGCGAAAAACTGTTTTTT. Amino acid sequence: CSVYTGTLSEKLFF.

For the CDR3, the DNA is TGTGCCAGCAGCTTAGGAGTTAAGGACAGCGGTTTCTTT. As protein: CASSLGVKDSGFF. J is TRBJ1-1 and V is TRBV7-8, with TRBD1 as a possible D gene (6 bases). Germline V gene lookup returns CDR1 SGHVS and CDR2 FQNEAQ. CDR3 length: 13 amino acids. V was trimmed by 1 base and J by 13 bases, leaving 16 bases between them.

The genes are TRBV24-1 and TRBJ2-7; 11 nucleotides agree with TRBD1. There are 16 residues in the CDR3. After removal of 3 bases from V and 6 bases from J, the junction contained 9 bases not matched to a gene. Germline V CDR1 and CDR2: KGHDR, SFDVKD. The CDR3 region is CATSDHRDRGKGEQYV. The CDR3 bases are TGTGCCACCAGTGATCACCGGGACAGGGGGAAGGGCGAGCAGTACGTC.

This chain connects TRBV4-3 to TRBJ2-2, with 13 bases matching TRBD2. CDR3 length equals 20 residues. The ends lost 3 bases at V and 3 bases at J; junction bases unmatched: 13. Germline V gives CDR1 LGHNA, CDR2 YSLEER. CDR3 residues: CASSQTTGTSGILDTGELFF. The CDR3 region has the DNA TGCGCCAGCAGCCAGACTACCGGGACTAGCGGGATACTGGACACCGGGGAGCTGTTTTTT.

This clone came up once. The chain links TRBV5-1 to TRBJ1-2; 11 bases match TRBD1. V was pared by 3 bases and J by 7 bases, with 5 bases of the junction left unmatched. CDR1 SGHRS and CDR2 YFSETQ come from the germline V gene. The CDR3 is 14 residues long. CDR3 in amino acids: CASSSDRGLGGYTF. In nucleotides, the CDR3 is TGCGCCAGCAGCTCGGACAGGGGGCTTGGTGGCTACACCTTC.

For the CDR3, the DNA is TGTGCCAGCAGCCAAGATCGTTTCGGAGGGGTCTCTGGAAACACCATATATTTT. Translating it yields CASSQDRFGGVSGNTIYF. The chain uses TRBV14 and TRBJ1-3; tentative D call: TRBD1 (5 bases). Germline V gene sequence: CDR1 SGHDN, CDR2 FVKESK. V lost 0 bases and J 0 bases, leaving 15 bases between the germline ends. The CDR3 is 18 amino acids.

The chain carries TRBV9 and TRBJ1-1; 7 bases match TRBD1. The trim removed 0 bases at V and 0 bases at J, leaving 2 bases unmatched. The CDR3 spans 15 residues. Germline values: CDR1 SGDLS, CDR2 YYNGEE. The CDR3 reads CASSVVGGMNTEAFF. The CDR3 bases are TGTGCCAGCAGCGTAGTAGGGGGCATGAACACTGAAGCTTTCTTT.

The rearrangement uses TRBV6-1 and TRBJ2-3, with D possibly TRBD2 on 6 matching bases. Germline values: CDR1 MNHNS, CDR2 SASEGT. V lost 4 bases to trimming and J lost 6 bases, with 20 bases between them. The CDR3 sequence is 16 residues long. The CDR3 loop is CASSALGLLQRDTQYF. In nucleotides, the CDR3 is TGTGCCAGCAGTGCCCTGGGACTCCTGCAGAGGGATACGCAGTATTTT.

This sequence joins TRBV27 and TRBJ2-1; a possible D gene is TRBD2 (5 bases). Germline CDR1 is MNHEY and CDR2 is SMNVEV (reference sequence). This CDR3 has 15 residues. V was shortened by 6 bases and J by 4 bases, with 16 bases between the two germline ends. CDR3 nucleotides: TGTGCCAGCAGCATCGGACTCCCGATTTACAATGAGCAGTTCTTC. Translated: CASSIGLPIYNEQFF.

This chain joins TRBV6-5 and TRBJ2-7; weak D call: TRBD1 (5 bases). V lost 7 bases, J lost 4 bases, and 20 bases lay in between. Looked up from germline, CDR1 is MNHEY and CDR2 is SVGAGI. CDR3 length: 15 amino acids. The CDR3: CASNLNLDTSYEQYV. The CDR3 coding sequence is TGTGCCAGCAACCTAAACCTGGACACTTCTTACGAGCAGTACGTC.

The V call is TRBV7-2, the J call TRBJ2-5; D perhaps matches TRBD2 (5 bases). V was trimmed by 1 base and J by 4 bases, leaving 13 bases between them. Looked up from germline, CDR1 is SGHTA and CDR2 is FQGNSA. This CDR3 region has 15 residues. In DNA form, the CDR3 reads TGTGCCAGCAGCTTAGTGTGGGTTCGGGGAGAGACCCAGTACTTC. Translation gives CASSLVWVRGETQYF.

The genes are TRBV3-1 (or the pseudogene TRBV3-2) and TRBJ2-1, with 8 bases matching TRBD1. This CDR3 contains 14 residues. The trim removed 6 bases at V and 8 bases at J, leaving 9 bases unmatched. The germline V gene encodes CDR1 LGHDT and CDR2 YNNKEL (reference sequence). In DNA, the CDR3 is TGTGCCAGCAGATCCGGGACAGGTTCCTATGAGCAGTTCTTC. Translation: CASRSGTGSYEQFF.